The 24 T cell receptor beta chains below come from one sample, sequenced in a study of blood T cell repertoires in COVID-19. Generated by immunoSEQ multiplex PCR, the TCRdb table keeps only in-frame clones and is missing some. Among roughly 400,000 clones, roughly 90% were seen once, and the ten largest hold 1.5% to 2%. The sample taken for sequencing was PBMCs or T cells enriched from blood (not recorded which). The receptors originated from a woman in her 30s who had recovered from COVID-19.

The chain employs TRBV19 and TRBJ1-2; 8 positions agree with TRBD1. The CDR3 has 11 residues. Germline V CDR1 and CDR2: LNHDA, SQIVND (reference sequence). V dropped 10 bases and J dropped 10; count of bases not matched to a gene: 8. The CDR3 sequence is CATYYRGTYTF. CDR3 nucleotides: TGTGCCACCTATTACAGGGGGACCTACACCTTC.

The chain is built from TRBV7-9 and TRBJ2-3; D is possibly TRBD1 (5 bases). Germline V lookup: CDR1 SEHNR, CDR2 FQNEAQ (reference sequence). The CDR3 is 15 residues long. V lost 3 bases, J lost 4 bases, and 14 bases lay in between. Written as DNA, the CDR3 is TGTGCCAGCAGCTTGGGGCCACAAGAGGCAGATACGCAGTATTTT. Encoded protein: CASSLGPQEADTQYF.

The chain joins TRBV7-8 to TRBJ2-7; 7 bases map to TRBD1. V shed 4 bases and J 6 bases; nucleotides not matched to a gene: 6. This CDR3 contains 13 residues. From germline, CDR1 is SGHVS and CDR2 FQNEAQ. CDR3 DNA sequence: TGTGCCAGCAGCTCCATTACAGGGGTCGAGCAGTACTTC. Translation: CASSSITGVEQYF.

V is TRBV6-1 and J is TRBJ1-1, with D possibly matching TRBD1 (5 bases). Germline CDR1 and CDR2: MNHNS and SASEGT. This CDR3 region has 15 residues. V lost 2 bases and J 1 base, leaving 11 bases between the germline ends. CDR3 DNA: TGTGCCAGCAGTGAATTAGGGGCGCGGAACACTGAAGCTTTCTTT. As protein: CASSELGARNTEAFF.

CDR3 coding DNA: TGTGCCAGCAGTTGGGGTAGACTAGCGGGAGTACCTCTCGAGCAGTACTTC. It yields the protein CASSWGRLAGVPLEQYF. The gene calls are TRBV6-2 or TRBV6-3 and TRBJ2-7; TRBD2 matches at 12 bases. CDR3 length: 17 amino acids. In germline, CDR1 is MNHEY, CDR2 SVGEGT. Trimming cost V 4 bases and J 6 bases; bases outside gene matches: 13.

This rearrangement joins TRBV25-1 to TRBJ1-3; possibly TRBD1 for D (5 bases). This CDR3 spans 15 amino acids. The germline gives CDR1 MGHDK, CDR2 SYGVNS. V lost 1 base, J lost 0 bases, and 7 bases lay in between. The CDR3 region is CASSEFRGSGNTIYF. CDR3 in DNA: TGTGCCAGCAGTGAATTTAGGGGCTCTGGAAACACCATATATTTT. The whole variable domain, filled in from reference TRBV25-1 and TRBJ1-3, reads EADIYQTPRYLVIGTGKKITLECSQTMGHDKMYWYQQDPGMELHLIHYSYGVNSTEKGDLSSESTVSRIRTEHFPLTLESARPSHTSQYLCASSEFRGSGNTIYFGEGSWLTVV.

The rearrangement joins TRBV29-1 to TRBJ2-3; 11 bases line up with TRBD2. Germline CDR1 SQVTM, CDR2 ANQGSEA. The length of the CDR3 is 16 residues. J was trimmed by 1 base and V by 6 bases; bases with no gene match: 9. CDR3 DNA: TGCAGCGTAGGGACTAGCGGTTGGAAGGGCACAGATACGCAGTATTTT. Translated: CSVGTSGWKGTDTQYF.

This clone was detected only once. V usage is TRBV19 and J usage is TRBJ1-5, with 9 bases matching TRBD1. CDR3 size: 15 residues. Trimming cost V 5 bases and J 5 bases; bases outside gene matches: 7. Germline V gives CDR1 LNHDA, CDR2 SQIVND (reference sequence). The CDR3 DNA reads as TGTGCCAGTAGTCCTCGGACAGGGGCGCATCAGCCCCAGCATTTT. Its protein is CASSPRTGAHQPQHF.

The chain is built from TRBV19 and TRBJ2-2; no reliable D call. Germline V CDR1 and CDR2: LNHDA, SQIVND (reference sequence). This CDR3 region has 14 residues. Trimming shortened V by 4 bases and J by 1 base, and 7 bases separated the two germline ends. The CDR3 nucleotides read TGTGCCAGTAGTAATAGCTGGAACACCGGGGAGCTGTTTTTT. Protein: CASSNSWNTGELFF.

The chain uses TRBV7-2 and TRBJ2-1, with D hard to call. There are 15 residues in the CDR3. Germline V gene sequence: CDR1 SGHTA, CDR2 FQGNSA. V was trimmed by 5 bases and J by 0 bases, leaving 11 bases between them. CDR3 loop: CASSQMARSYNEQFF. The CDR3 DNA reads TGTGCCAGCAGCCAGATGGCCCGCTCCTACAATGAGCAGTTCTTC.

The J gene is TRBJ1-1, the V gene TRBV3-1 (or the pseudogene TRBV3-2); 10 nucleotides line up with TRBD1. The CDR3 is 15 amino acids. After removal of 3 bases from V and 1 base from J, the junction contained 2 bases not matched to a gene. Germline assignment: CDR1 LGHDT and CDR2 YNNKEL (reference sequence). CDR3 coding DNA: TGTGCCAGCAGCCACGGGGACAGGGGGAACACTGAAGCTTTCTTT. The encoded protein is CASSHGDRGNTEAFF.

The CDR3: CACRPRGLNSPLHF. The CDR3 coding sequence is TGTGCCTGCCGCCCCAGGGGGCTTAATTCACCCCTCCACTTT. The V call is TRBV28, the J call TRBJ1-6, with 8 bases lining up with TRBD1. Germline V gene data show CDR1 as MDHEN and CDR2 as SYDVKM. The CDR3 totals 14 residues. Germline trimming cut 11 bases from V and 6 bases from J; bases unmatched to any gene: 9.

In DNA, the CDR3 is TGTGCCAGCAGCCCAGGACAGTCAGCCTACGAGCAGTACTTC. Its protein product is CASSPGQSAYEQYF. The chain couples TRBV5-5 to TRBJ2-7, with D possibly TRBD1 on 6 matching bases. Looked up from germline, CDR1 is SGHKS and CDR2 is YYEKEE (reference sequence). This CDR3 region has 14 residues. Trimming removed 4 bases from V and 2 bases from J, with 13 bases in between. The full variable domain, rest sourced from reference TRBV5-5 and TRBJ2-7, is DAGVTQSPTHLIKTRGQQVTLRCSPISGHKSVSWYQQVLGQGPQFIFQYYEKEERGRGNFPDRFSARQFPNYSSELNVNALLLGDSALYLCASSPGQSAYEQYFGPGTRLTVT.

This rearrangement joins TRBV28 to TRBJ2-5; maybe TRBD2 (6 bases). This CDR3 is built from 13 residues. Trimming took off 6 bases at V and 3 bases at J, with 11 bases between the two ends. Germline CDR1 MDHEN, CDR2 SYDVKM. Here the CDR3 reads CASRGGTEETQYF. In DNA, the CDR3 is TGTGCCAGCAGGGGCGGGACCGAAGAGACCCAGTACTTC.

The chain uses TRBV14 and TRBJ2-7, with 11 bases matching TRBD2. Germline assignment: CDR1 SGHDN and CDR2 FVKESK. The CDR3 has 15 residues. The J segment lost 6 bases and the V segment lost 4 bases, leaving 8 bases of the junction unmatched. CDR3 DNA sequence: TGTGCCAGCAGCCCCCTACTAGCGGGGGTGGGCGAGCAGTACTTC. Translated, it gives CASSPLLAGVGEQYF.

This chain joins TRBV5-1 and TRBJ2-2; 8 bases agree with TRBD1. The CDR3 runs 14 residues. The germline CDR1 and CDR2 sequences are SGHRS and YFSETQ. The V segment lost 6 bases and the J segment 4 bases; nucleotides outside the gene matches: 5. For the CDR3, the DNA is TGCGCCAGCATGCAGGGGGCAGGCACCGGGGAGCTGTTTTTT. Protein sequence: CASMQGAGTGELFF. Filled out from reference TRBV5-1 and TRBJ2-2, the complete variable domain reads KAGVTQTPRYLIKTRGQQVTLSCSPISGHRSVSWYQQTPGQGLQFLFEYFSETQRNKGNFPGRFSGRQFSNSRSEMNVSTLELGDSALYLCASMQGAGTGELFFGEGSRLTVL.

This clone came up many times. V usage is TRBV2 and J usage is TRBJ2-7; a possible D gene is TRBD1 (6 bases). Trimming stripped 8 bases from V and 0 bases from J, with 14 bases between. Germline V gene sequence: CDR1 SNHLY, CDR2 FYNNEI. The CDR3 covers 14 residues. The CDR3 here is CASSLTGISYEQYF. CDR3 bases: TGTGCCAGCTCACTGACAGGTATCTCCTACGAGCAGTACTTC.

The rearrangement uses TRBV18 and TRBJ2-2, with 10 bases lining up with TRBD2. Germline CDR1 and CDR2: KGHSH and LQKENI. This CDR3 is 16 amino acids long. V lost 5 bases and J lost 3; bases outside the gene matches: 6. The CDR3 spells CASSFLAGDDTGELFF. CDR3 nucleotide sequence: TGTGCCAGCTCATTCCTAGCGGGAGACGACACCGGGGAGCTGTTTTTT.

The V call is TRBV7-3, the J call TRBJ1-6; tentatively, D is TRBD1 (6 bases). V was trimmed by 3 bases and J by 8 bases, leaving 8 bases between them. The germline V gene encodes CDR1 SGHTA and CDR2 FQGTGA. This CDR3 comprises 13 residues. The CDR3 protein is CASSLDSDSPLHF. Written as DNA, the CDR3 is TGTGCCAGCAGCTTGGACAGCGATTCACCCCTCCACTTT. The entire variable domain, with the rest obtained from reference TRBV7-3 and TRBJ1-6, is as follows: GAGVSQTPSNKVTEKGKYVELRCDPISGHTALYWYRQSLGQGPEFLIYFQGTGAADDSGLPNDRFFAVRPEGSVSTLKIQRTERGDSAVYLCASSLDSDSPLHFGNGTRLTVT.

This clone was recorded only once. The chain is built from TRBV5-1 and TRBJ1-1, with D perhaps TRBD1 (5 bases). The CDR3 consists of 15 residues. The V and J ends lost 5 bases and 4 bases respectively, with 18 bases between them. The germline CDR1 and CDR2 sequences are SGHRS and YFSETQ. The CDR3: CASSKSGTGGTEAFF. CDR3 bases: TGCGCCAGCAGTAAATCCGGGACGGGGGGCACTGAAGCTTTCTTT.

This clone was counted a single time. The rearrangement links TRBV5-1 to TRBJ2-7, with D perhaps matching TRBD1 (6 bases). The CDR3 extends over 13 amino acids. V lost 5 bases and J lost 3, with 12 bases in between. The germline V gene has CDR1 SGHRS and CDR2 YFSETQ. The CDR3 is CASREDSLYEQYF. The CDR3, as DNA: TGCGCCAGCAGAGAGGACAGCCTCTACGAGCAGTACTTC.

The chain uses TRBV30 and TRBJ1-1; maybe TRBD1 (6 bases). Germline values: CDR1 GTSNPN, CDR2 SVGIG (reference sequence). This CDR3 has 12 residues. V was cut by 4 bases and J by 4 bases, with 10 bases left in between. CDR3 loop: CAWTQGGTEAFF. CDR3 in DNA: TGTGCCTGGACACAGGGCGGCACTGAAGCTTTCTTT.

This clone turned up a few times. The chain joins TRBV18 to TRBJ1-5; a possible D gene is TRBD1 (6 bases). The V end lost 3 bases, the J end lost 6 bases, and 15 bases lay between the germline ends. The CDR3 sequence is 15 residues long. Germline V gives CDR1 KGHSH, CDR2 LQKENI. The CDR3 here is CASSPKQGSVQPQHF. The DNA of the CDR3 is TGTGCCAGCTCACCGAAACAGGGTTCGGTTCAGCCCCAGCATTTT.

The DNA for the CDR3 is TGCGCCAGCAGCTACTGGGGCGACCAGCCCCAGCATTTT. Translating it yields CASSYWGDQPQHF. This rearrangement joins TRBV5-1 to TRBJ1-5; tentatively, D is TRBD1 (5 bases). V lost 3 bases and J lost 7, with 11 bases in between. CDR1 SGHRS and CDR2 YFSETQ come from the germline V gene. The CDR3 has 13 amino acids.